The present T cell receptor beta chain was sequenced within a study of T cell responses to AZD1222 COVID-19 vaccine. Study-wide results and limits: Most donors were white British, females outnumbered males, and clonal diversity was possibly underestimated.

Sequenced by immunoSEQ multiplex PCR; TCRdb stores in-frame clones only, minus some. This sample has about 90,000 clones, with 85% found just once. Trimming stripped 2 bases from V and 6 bases from J, with 11 bases between. Germline CDR1 is SGHRS and CDR2 is YFSETQ. This CDR3 region has 14 residues. As to this clone: Its target is unknown.

This TCR derives from an adult who received the AZD1222 COVID-19 vaccine. The input for sequencing was peripheral blood, taken 28 days after the second AZD1222 dose. The chain has TRBV5-1 and TRBJ2-2; D is uncertain. The CDR3 DNA reads TGCGCCAGCAGCTTCGACCCTCAGCCCGGGGAGCTGTTTTTT. Translation: CASSFDPQPGELFF.